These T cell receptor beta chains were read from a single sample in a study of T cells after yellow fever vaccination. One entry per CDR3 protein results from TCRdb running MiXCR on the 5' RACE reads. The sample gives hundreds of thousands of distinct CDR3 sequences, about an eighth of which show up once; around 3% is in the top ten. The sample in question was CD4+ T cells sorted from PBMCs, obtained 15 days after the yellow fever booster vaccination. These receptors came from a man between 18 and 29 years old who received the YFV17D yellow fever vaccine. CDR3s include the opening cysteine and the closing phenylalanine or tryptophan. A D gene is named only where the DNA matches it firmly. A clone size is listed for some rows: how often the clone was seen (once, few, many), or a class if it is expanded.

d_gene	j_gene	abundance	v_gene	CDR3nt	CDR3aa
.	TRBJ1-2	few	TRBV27	TGTGCCAGCAGTAATCGACGGGACTATGGCTACACCTTC	CASSNRRDYGYTF
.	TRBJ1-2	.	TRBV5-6	TGTGCCAGCAGCTTGGATAGGGCGGGAGGAACTCATGGCTACACCTTC	CASSLDRAGGTHGYTF
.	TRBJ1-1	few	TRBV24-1	TGTGCCACCAGGGGGGGAGGGGTGGACACTGAAGCTTTCTTT	CATRGGGVDTEAFF
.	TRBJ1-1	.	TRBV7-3	TGTGCCAGCAGCTTAACCTCAGGGGCGCATACTGAAGCTTTCTTT	CASSLTSGAHTEAFF
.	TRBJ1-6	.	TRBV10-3	TGTGCCATCAGTGAGTCGGGCAGGGGCAATTCACCCCTCCACTTT	CAISESGRGNSPLHF
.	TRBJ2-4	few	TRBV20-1	TGCAGTGCTAGACTCCCCGGACACTCCGTCCGCCAAAACATTCAGTACTTC	CSARLPGHSVRQNIQYF
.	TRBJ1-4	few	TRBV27	TGTGCCAGCAGTTTTCGGGCAGGGCGTCAGGCAACTAATGAAAAACTGTTTTTT	CASSFRAGRQATNEKLFF
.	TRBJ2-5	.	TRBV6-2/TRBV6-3	TGTGCCAGCAGTGAGAGGGCCCCCCGGTACTTC	CASSERAPRYF
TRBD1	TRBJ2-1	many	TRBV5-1	TGCGCCAGCAGCCCGATGACAGGGAACAATGAGCAGTTCTTC	CASSPMTGNNEQFF
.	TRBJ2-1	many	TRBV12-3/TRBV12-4	TGTGCCAGCAGTTTAGCGCAGTTGAATGAGCAGTTCTTC	CASSLAQLNEQFF
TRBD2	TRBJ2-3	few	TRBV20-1	TGCAGTGCTGGATATAGCGGGGGGCGCACAGATACGCAGTATTTT	CSAGYSGGRTDTQYF
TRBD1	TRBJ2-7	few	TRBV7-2	TGTGCCAGCAGCCCCGGGACAGGGTTCTACGAGCAGTACTTC	CASSPGTGFYEQYF
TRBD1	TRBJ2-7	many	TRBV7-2	TGTGCCAGCAGCTTAGGACAGGGAGACGAGCAGTACTTC	CASSLGQGDEQYF
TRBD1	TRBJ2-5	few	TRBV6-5	TGTGCCAGCAGTTACTCACAGGGGGACCTAGGAGAGACCCAGTACTTC	CASSYSQGDLGETQYF
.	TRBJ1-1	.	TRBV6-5	TGTGCCAGCAGTTACCTTCGAGGAAGGGCTGAAGCTTTCTTT	CASSYLRGRAEAFF
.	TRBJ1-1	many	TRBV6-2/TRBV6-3	TGTGCCAGCAGTCACGGCACTGAAGCTTTCTTT	CASSHGTEAFF
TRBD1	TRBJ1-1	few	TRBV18	TGTGCCAGCTCGACAGGGGTTGAAGCTTTCTTT	CASSTGVEAFF
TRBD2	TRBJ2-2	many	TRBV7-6	TGTGCCAGCAGCTTAGGAGCGGGGGTCACCGGGGAGCTGTTTTTT	CASSLGAGVTGELFF
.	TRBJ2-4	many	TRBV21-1	TGTGCCAGCAGCAAGAAGGGGACTAAGACCATTCAGTACTTC	CASSKKGTKTIQYF
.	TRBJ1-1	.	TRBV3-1	TGTGCCAGCAGCCAATATAATGGTGAAGCTTTCTTT	CASSQYNGEAFF
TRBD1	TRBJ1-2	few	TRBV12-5	TGTGCTAGTGGTTCGGGACAGGGCTATGGCTACACCTTC	CASGSGQGYGYTF
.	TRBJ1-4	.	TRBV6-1	TGTGCCAGCAGTGAATTTGGAGCCCAGATTGCAACTATTGAAAAACTGTTTTTT	CASSEFGAQIATIEKLFF
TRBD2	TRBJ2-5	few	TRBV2	TGTGCCAGCAAGTGGGAGGGAGAGACCCAGTACTTC	CASKWEGETQYF
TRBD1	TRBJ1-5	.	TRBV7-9	TGTGCCAGCAGCTTAGCGACAGGGTCGTGGAGTCAGCCCCAGCATTTT	CASSLATGSWSQPQHF
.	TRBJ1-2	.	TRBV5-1	TGCGCCAGCAGCTTGGGGTCAGGTGGTCGGTATGGCTACACCTTC	CASSLGSGGRYGYTF
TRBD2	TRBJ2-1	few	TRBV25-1	TGTGCCAGCAGTACCTCGGGGGGGCGGTCCGATGAGCAGTTCTTC	CASSTSGGRSDEQFF
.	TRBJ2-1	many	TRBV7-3	TGTGCCAGCAGCTTAAGAGTGTACAATGAGCAGTTCTTC	CASSLRVYNEQFF
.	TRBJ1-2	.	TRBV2	TGTGCCAGCAAAATCAGGGGCAGTGGCTACACCTTC	CASKIRGSGYTF
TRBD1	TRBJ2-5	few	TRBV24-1	TGTGCCACCAGTGACCGGGACAGGGAAGAGACCCAGTACTTC	CATSDRDREETQYF
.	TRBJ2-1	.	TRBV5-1	TGCGCCAGCAGGTCTCTCTCCTACAATGAGCAGTTCTTC	CASRSLSYNEQFF
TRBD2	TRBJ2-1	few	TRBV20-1	TGCAGTGCGAGGAAGCGGGGAAGCTACAATGAGCAGTTCTTC	CSARKRGSYNEQFF
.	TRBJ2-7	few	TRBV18	TGTGCCAGCTCACCACCGGTACAGGACGAGCAGTACTTC	CASSPPVQDEQYF
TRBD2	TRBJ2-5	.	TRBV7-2	TGTGCCAGCAGCTTCGCGGGGGGAGAGACCCAGTACTTC	CASSFAGGETQYF